In this sample, the clone carrying this T cell receptor beta chain turned up a few times. Its antigen is unidentified. Replicate PCRs run on sorted subsets employed approximately 200 ng DNA, around 27,000 T cell genomes. Original processing notes: For the immunoSEQ data, sequences were junction-only without quality scores, so filtering differed. The table came from immunoSEQ multiplex PCR; TCRdb's copy has only in-frame clones and leaves some out. For V, J and clone size, that table is used; D and trimming come from the DNA. The repertoire holds over 2 million clones, with about 94% as singletons. This record comes from a study of shared clonotypes between healthy human individuals. Selected positively for CCR7 and CD45RO-negative, naive CD8 cells excluded terminally differentiated effector memory CD45RA+ cells. Points from the study as a whole: It was the non-shared clonotypes that had lower generation probabilities than clonotypes shared by all four donors. Naive subsets, compared against memory subsets, generally had larger estimated richness values.

The CDR3 has 15 residues. CDR1 and CDR2 from the germline V gene are MNHNS and SASEGT. V shed 1 base, J shed 4 bases, and the junction held 2 bases outside the gene matches. The clonotype comes from a man between 18 and 29 years old in good health. The chain joins TRBV6-1 to TRBJ2-7; 12 bases fit TRBD1. Source material: naive CD8+ T cells sorted from blood. In DNA form, the CDR3 reads TGTGCCAGCAGTGAAGAGGGACAGGGGGCTTACGAGCAGTACTTC. This gives the protein CASSEEGQGAYEQYF.